The 17 T cell receptor beta chains below come from one sample, sequenced in a study of blood T cell repertoires in COVID-19. Generated by immunoSEQ multiplex PCR, the TCRdb table keeps only in-frame clones and is missing some. The sample has about 200,000 clones; around nine tenths are singletons. The specimen sequenced was peripheral blood. These receptors were taken from a man in his 60s with acute or convalescent COVID-19.

V usage is TRBV2 and J usage is TRBJ2-3, with a tentative D call TRBD2 (6 bases). Germline V lookup: CDR1 SNHLY, CDR2 FYNNEI. This CDR3 is built from 15 residues. Trimming shortened V by 8 bases and J by 0 bases, and 15 bases separated the two germline ends. The CDR3 bases are TGTGCCAGCGCCGGTCGGGGGACCAGCACAGATACGCAGTATTTT. It codes for CASAGRGTSTDTQYF.

V usage is TRBV5-1 and J usage is TRBJ1-1; TRBD1 matches at 7 bases. V dropped 1 base and J dropped 11; count of bases not matched to a gene: 8. The length of the CDR3 is 13 residues. The germline CDR1 and CDR2 sequences are SGHRS and YFSETQ. The CDR3 DNA reads as TGCGCCAGCAGCTTGTTGGGACAGAAGGGGGCTTTCTTT. It encodes CASSLLGQKGAFF.

The chain joins TRBV10-1 to TRBJ1-1; the D gene is possibly TRBD1 (6 bases). V was trimmed by 2 bases and J by 1 base, leaving 20 bases between them. This CDR3 contains 18 residues. In germline, CDR1 is WNHNN, CDR2 SYGVQD (reference sequence). The CDR3 spells CASSETRDTRRGNTEAFF. CDR3 nucleotide sequence: TGCGCCAGCAGTGAGACCCGGGACACCCGCCGCGGGAACACTGAAGCTTTCTTT.

In this sample, this clone turned up once. J is TRBJ2-5 and V is TRBV19; 11 bases are shared with TRBD1. This CDR3 spans 15 amino acids. Germline CDR1 LNHDA, CDR2 SQIVND (reference sequence). The ends lost 10 bases at V and 7 bases at J; junction bases unmatched: 14. CDR3 DNA: TGTGCCACCAAGGTGGACAGGGGGCCCCTCGGGACCCAGTACTTC. Its protein product is CATKVDRGPLGTQYF.

This CDR3 reads CASSLGGNYGYTF. Here the CDR3 DNA reads TGTGCCAGCAGCTTGGGGGGGAACTATGGCTACACCTTC. The rearrangement joins TRBV7-8 to TRBJ1-2, with D possibly being TRBD1 (5 bases). The CDR3 extends over 13 amino acids. V was cut by 3 bases and J by 2 bases, with 7 bases left in between. Germline V gene lookup returns CDR1 SGHVS and CDR2 FQNEAQ.

The table lists this clone with a count of one. The chain uses TRBV28 and TRBJ2-7; 7 bases agree with TRBD1. The ends lost 5 bases at V and 4 bases at J; junction bases unmatched: 11. This CDR3 has 15 amino acids. CDR1 and CDR2 (germline): MDHEN, SYDVKM. CDR3 in amino acids: CASSPLPDRNYEQYF. DNA of the CDR3: TGTGCCAGCAGTCCTCTTCCGGACAGGAATTACGAGCAGTACTTC.

V is TRBV10-3 and J is TRBJ1-3, with 9 positions matching TRBD1. After removal of 6 bases from V and 3 bases from J, the junction contained 9 bases not matched to a gene. Germline V gene sequence: CDR1 ENHRY, CDR2 SYGVKD. This CDR3 contains 16 residues. The CDR3: CAISGAGTGYGNTIYF. In DNA form, the CDR3 reads TGTGCCATCAGCGGGGCCGGGACAGGGTATGGAAACACCATATATTTT.

The chain recombines TRBV11-2 with TRBJ2-7, with D possibly matching TRBD2 (7 bases). CDR1 SGHAT and CDR2 FQNNGV come from the germline V gene. This CDR3 is 15 amino acids long. The ends were cut back, 5 bases at V and 2 bases at J, with 16 bases in the middle. DNA of the CDR3: TGTGCCAGCAGCCTACGGGACGGGGGGCCCTACGAGCAGTACTTC. Its translation is CASSLRDGGPYEQYF.

The CDR3 spells CASTQGQSDGYTF. The CDR3 nucleotides are TGTGCCAGCACCCAGGGACAGTCGGATGGCTACACCTTC. The chain is built from TRBV7-2 and TRBJ1-2; 7 nucleotides agree with TRBD1. CDR3 size: 13 residues. Germline V lookup: CDR1 SGHTA, CDR2 FQGNSA. J lost 6 bases, V lost 7 bases, and 8 bases had no gene match.

In DNA form, the CDR3 reads TGTGCCAGCAGTTTTCGGGGTATGGGGACTGAAGCTTTCTTT. As protein: CASSFRGMGTEAFF. V and J are TRBV28 and TRBJ1-1; no clear D gene. This CDR3 contains 14 residues. The germline V gene encodes CDR1 MDHEN and CDR2 SYDVKM. V dropped 3 bases and J dropped 5 bases, with 13 bases sitting between them.

The chain is built from TRBV27 and TRBJ1-2; 8 bases match TRBD1. The CDR3 loop spans 17 amino acids. Germline V gene lookup returns CDR1 MNHEY and CDR2 SMNVEV (reference sequence). The J segment lost 3 bases and the V segment lost 5 bases, leaving 14 bases of the junction unmatched. CDR3 loop: CASSPQWTQGAHYGYTF. The CDR3 bases are TGTGCCAGCAGTCCCCAGTGGACCCAGGGGGCCCACTATGGCTACACCTTC.

This chain joins TRBV2 and TRBJ1-4, with TRBD1 identical over 7 bases. V lost 6 bases and J lost 11; bases outside the gene matches: 6. Germline CDR1 reads SNHLY; CDR2 reads FYNNEI. The CDR3 is made up of 12 amino acids. CDR3: CASRGTVGKLFF. The CDR3 coding sequence is TGTGCCAGCAGGGGGACAGTAGGGAAACTGTTTTTT. The full variable domain, its missing parts supplied by reference TRBV2 and TRBJ1-4, is EPEVTQTPSHQVTQMGQEVILRCVPISNHLYFYWYRQILGQKVEFLVSFYNNEISEKSEIFDDQFSVERPDGSNFTLKIRSTKLEDSAMYFCASRGTVGKLFFGSGTQLSVL.

The rearrangement uses TRBV7-3 and TRBJ2-1, with 7 nucleotides matching TRBD1. Germline assignment: CDR1 SGHTA and CDR2 FQGTGA. This CDR3 is built from 16 residues. J gave up 1 base and V 4 bases, and 7 bases lay outside the gene matches. The CDR3 is CASSSKTGLSYNEQFF. The CDR3, as DNA: TGTGCCAGCAGCTCCAAGACAGGGCTGTCCTACAATGAGCAGTTCTTC.

The chain links TRBV25-1 to TRBJ2-5, with D tentatively TRBD1 (6 bases). Trimming removed 2 bases at V and 1 base at J, with 8 bases between. The CDR3 runs to 14 residues. The germline gives CDR1 MGHDK, CDR2 SYGVNS. The CDR3 DNA sequence: TGTGCCAGCAGTGAAGGGGGCCTCCAAGAGACCCAGTACTTC. Translation gives CASSEGGLQETQYF.

The rearrangement uses TRBV21-1 and TRBJ2-5; the DNA was not used to check the table's D call, TRBD1. TRBV21-1 is marked as a pseudogene. There are 23 residues in the CDR3. The DNA of the CDR3 is TGTGCCAGCAGCAATATCGTCTTTAAGGCCCCAGTATGGACAGGGGGATTAGGGGAGACCCAGTACTTC. Amino acids: CASSNIVFKAPVWTGGLGETQYF.

The chain has TRBV12-3 or TRBV12-4 and TRBJ2-7, with 7 bases fitting TRBD2. The CDR3 has 13 residues. V was pared by 9 bases and J by 0 bases, with 5 bases of the junction left unmatched. The CDR3 sequence is CASRRDYSYEQYF. Written as DNA, the CDR3 is TGTGCCAGTCGACGGGACTACTCCTACGAGCAGTACTTC.

V is TRBV19 and J is TRBJ2-2; 8 bases line up with TRBD1. Losses at the gene ends were 2 bases for V and 3 bases for J; bases not matched to a gene: 2. This CDR3 contains 15 residues. Germline V gene sequence: CDR1 LNHDA, CDR2 SQIVND (reference sequence). This chain's CDR3 is CASSIQGADTGELFF. The CDR3 DNA sequence: TGTGCCAGTAGTATACAGGGGGCCGACACCGGGGAGCTGTTTTTT.